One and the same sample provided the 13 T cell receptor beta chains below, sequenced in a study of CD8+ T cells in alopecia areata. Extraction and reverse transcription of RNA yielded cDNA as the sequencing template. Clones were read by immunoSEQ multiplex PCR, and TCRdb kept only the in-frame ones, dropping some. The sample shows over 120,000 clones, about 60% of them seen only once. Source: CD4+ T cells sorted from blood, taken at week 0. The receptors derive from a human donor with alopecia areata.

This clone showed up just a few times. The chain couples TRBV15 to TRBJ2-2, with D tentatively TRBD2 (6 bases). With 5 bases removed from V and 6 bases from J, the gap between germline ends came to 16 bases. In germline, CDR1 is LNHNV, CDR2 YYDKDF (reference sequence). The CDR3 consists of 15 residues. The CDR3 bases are TGTGCCACCAGCTGGACCTTGGGGGGACCCGGGGAGCTGTTTTTT. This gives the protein CATSWTLGGPGELFF. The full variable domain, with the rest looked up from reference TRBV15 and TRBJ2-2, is DAMVIQNPRYQVTQFGKPVTLSCSQTLNHNVMYWYQQKSSQAPKLLFHYYDKDFNNEADTPDNFQSRRPNTSFCFLDIRSPGLGDTAMYLCATSWTLGGPGELFFGEGSRLTVL.

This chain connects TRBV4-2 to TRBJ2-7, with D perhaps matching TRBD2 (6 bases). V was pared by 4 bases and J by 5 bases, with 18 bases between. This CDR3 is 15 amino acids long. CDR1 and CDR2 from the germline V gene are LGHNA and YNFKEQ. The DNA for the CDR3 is TGTGCCAGCAGCCGCGAAGGTGCGGGGAGAAACGAGCAGTACTTC. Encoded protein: CASSREGAGRNEQYF.

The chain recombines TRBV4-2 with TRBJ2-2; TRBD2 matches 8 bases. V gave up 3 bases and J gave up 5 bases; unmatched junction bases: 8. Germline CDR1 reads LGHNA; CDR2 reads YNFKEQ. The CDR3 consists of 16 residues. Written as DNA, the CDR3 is TGTGCCAGCAGCCAGCCGGGACTAGGGAGGACCGGGGAGCTGTTTTTT. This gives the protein CASSQPGLGRTGELFF.

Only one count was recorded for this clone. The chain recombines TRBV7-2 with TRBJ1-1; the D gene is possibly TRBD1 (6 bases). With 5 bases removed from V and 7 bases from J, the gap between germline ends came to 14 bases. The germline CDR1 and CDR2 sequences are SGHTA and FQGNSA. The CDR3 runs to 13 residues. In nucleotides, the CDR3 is TGTGCCAGCAGCCCGACAGGAAATGGTGAAGCTTTCTTT. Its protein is CASSPTGNGEAFF.

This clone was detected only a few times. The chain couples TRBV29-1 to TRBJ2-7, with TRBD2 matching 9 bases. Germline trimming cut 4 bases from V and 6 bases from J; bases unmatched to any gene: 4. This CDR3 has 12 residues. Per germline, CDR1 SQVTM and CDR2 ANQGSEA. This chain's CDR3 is CSVGLAGSEQYF. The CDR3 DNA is TGCAGCGTTGGCCTAGCGGGGTCCGAGCAGTACTTC.

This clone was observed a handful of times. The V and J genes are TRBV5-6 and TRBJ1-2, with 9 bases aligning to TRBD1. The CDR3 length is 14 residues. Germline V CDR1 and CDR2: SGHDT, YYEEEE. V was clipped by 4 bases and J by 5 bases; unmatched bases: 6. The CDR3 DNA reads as TGTGCCAGCAGCGGGGGACAGGGTAGTTATGGCTACACCTTC. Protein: CASSGGQGSYGYTF.

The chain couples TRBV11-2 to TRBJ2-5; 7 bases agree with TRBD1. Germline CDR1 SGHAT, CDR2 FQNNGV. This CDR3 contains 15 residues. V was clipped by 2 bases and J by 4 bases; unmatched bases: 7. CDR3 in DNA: TGTGCCAGCAGCTTAAGGGGGCAGGGCCGAGAGACCCAGTACTTC. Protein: CASSLRGQGRETQYF. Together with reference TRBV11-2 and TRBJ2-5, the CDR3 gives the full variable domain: EAGVAQSPRYKIIEKRQSVAFWCNPISGHATLYWYQQILGQGPKLLIQFQNNGVVDDSQLPKDRFSAERLKGVDSTLKIQPAKLEDSAVYLCASSLRGQGRETQYFGPGTRLLVL.

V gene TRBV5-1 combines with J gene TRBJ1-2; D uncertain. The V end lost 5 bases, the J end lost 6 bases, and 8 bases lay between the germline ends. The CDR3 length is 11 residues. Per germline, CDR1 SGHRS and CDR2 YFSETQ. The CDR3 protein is CASRTGDGYTF. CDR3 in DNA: TGCGCCAGCAGAACTGGGGATGGCTACACCTTC.

The CDR3 is CASSWLSGSTDTQYF. The CDR3 DNA follows: TGTGCCAGCAGTTGGCTTAGCGGAAGCACAGATACGCAGTATTTT. The rearrangement joins TRBV28 to TRBJ2-3, with D maybe TRBD2 (6 bases). Germline V CDR1 and CDR2: MDHEN, SYDVKM. The CDR3 length is 15 residues. V was trimmed by 4 bases and J by 0 bases, leaving 11 bases between them.

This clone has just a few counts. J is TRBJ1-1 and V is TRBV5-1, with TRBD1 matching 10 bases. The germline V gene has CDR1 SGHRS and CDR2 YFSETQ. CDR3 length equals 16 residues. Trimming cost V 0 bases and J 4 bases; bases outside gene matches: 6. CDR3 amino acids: CASSLEGQGRSTEAFF. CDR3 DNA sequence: TGCGCCAGCAGCTTGGAGGGACAGGGGCGAAGCACTGAAGCTTTCTTT.

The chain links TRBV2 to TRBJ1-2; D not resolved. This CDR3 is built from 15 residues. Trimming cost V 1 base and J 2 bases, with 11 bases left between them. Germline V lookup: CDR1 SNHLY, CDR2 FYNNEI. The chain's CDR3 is CASSEGSGTNYGYTF. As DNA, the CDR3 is TGTGCCAGCAGTGAAGGCTCAGGCACCAACTATGGCTACACCTTC.

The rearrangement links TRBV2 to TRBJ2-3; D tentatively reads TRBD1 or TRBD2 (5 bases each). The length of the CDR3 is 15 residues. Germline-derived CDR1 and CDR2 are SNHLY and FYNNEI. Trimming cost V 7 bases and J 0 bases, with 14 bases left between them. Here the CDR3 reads CASNRDQRSTDTQYF. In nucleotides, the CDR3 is TGTGCCAGCAACCGGGACCAGCGGAGCACAGATACGCAGTATTTT.

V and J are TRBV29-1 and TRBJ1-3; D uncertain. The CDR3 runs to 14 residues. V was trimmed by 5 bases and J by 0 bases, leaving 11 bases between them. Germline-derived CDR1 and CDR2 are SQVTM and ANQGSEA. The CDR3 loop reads CSVSRRSSGNTIYF. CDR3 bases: TGCAGCGTTTCCAGGCGGAGCTCTGGAAACACCATATATTTT.